This entry describes one TCR beta chain. Germline is not matched at one junction end, which may reflect a read error. The data derive from a study of radiation and T cells in renal cell carcinoma. Germline V gene data show CDR1 as SSHAT and CDR2 as FNYEAQ (reference sequence). This CDR3 spans 17 amino acids. This sample's time point: blood 4 weeks post-SBRT, at nephrectomy. Treatment indicated: 15 Gy SBRT to primary tumor, nephrectomy 4 weeks later. Nephrectomy followed 15 Gy stereotactic body radiation by 4 weeks. Clear cell pathology was present in this patient's renal cell carcinoma. Here immunoSEQ multiplex PCR was the method, and the copy in TCRdb shows in-frame clones only, minus some. This sample has about 170,000 clones, with 88% found just once.

The input for sequencing was blood, taken from a patient whose treatment included radiotherapy and nephrectomy. The sequence came from a woman between 50 and 59 years old with renal cell carcinoma. This chain connects TRBV7-7 to TRBJ2-1; 7 nucleotides agree with TRBD2. The CDR3 DNA reads TGTGCTAGCAGCTCGAAACCTTGGACTAGTCCCTACAATGAGCAGTTCTTC. It translates to CASSSKPWTSPYNEQFF.